Here is one TCR beta chain with its context. Its antigen is not identified. The record originates from a study of T-cell reconstitution after alpha-beta-depleted transplantation in children. Trimming stripped 0 bases from V and 0 bases from J, with 9 bases between. Germline V gene data show CDR1 as SGHRS and CDR2 as YFSETQ. The CDR3 extends over 15 amino acids. Unique molecular identifiers were incorporated when the TCRbeta library was constructed. TCRdb itself ran the PCR reads through MiXCR, one entry per CDR3 protein. The sample comprises 600,000 to 800,000 distinct CDR3 sequences, 13% of which are singletons, and around 0.76% rests with the top ten. Whole-study results and caveats: TCRbeta diversity was high at day 60 in some patients (a result of surviving recipient T cells and thymic progenitors). The authors attributed T-cell counts and diversity one year after transplant mostly to newly produced T cells.

This sequence originates from a girl aged 2-10 years with congenital amegakaryocytic thrombocytopenia, due to receive a stem cell transplant. Sequences were derived from PBMCs, sampled before TCRalphabeta/CD19-depleted stem cell transplant. The chain employs TRBV5-1 and TRBJ1-1; D possibly corresponds to TRBD1 (5 bases). The CDR3 region has the DNA TGCGCCAGCAGCTTGGAGGGACGAATGAACACTGAAGCTTTCTTT. Translated, it gives CASSLEGRMNTEAFF.